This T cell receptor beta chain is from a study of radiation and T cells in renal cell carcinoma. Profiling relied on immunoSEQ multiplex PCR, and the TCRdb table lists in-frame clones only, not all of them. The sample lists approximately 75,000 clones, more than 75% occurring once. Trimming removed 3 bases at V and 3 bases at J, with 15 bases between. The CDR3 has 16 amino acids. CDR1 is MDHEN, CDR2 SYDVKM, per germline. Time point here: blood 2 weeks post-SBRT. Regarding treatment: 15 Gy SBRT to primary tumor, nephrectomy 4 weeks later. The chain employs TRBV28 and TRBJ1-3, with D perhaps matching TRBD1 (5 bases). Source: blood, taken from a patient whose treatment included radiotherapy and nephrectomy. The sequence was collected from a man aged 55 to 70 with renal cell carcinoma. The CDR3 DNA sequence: TGTGCCAGCAGTTTCGGGGACCGGGGAGGTGGAAACACCATATATTTT. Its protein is CASSFGDRGGGNTIYF.